This record looks at one T cell receptor beta chain sequence and its context. Sequencing was performed with immunoSEQ multiplex PCR; in TCRdb, only in-frame clones are kept and a portion is missing. The sample lists roughly 100,000 clones, about 83% occurring once. In germline, CDR1 is KGHSH, CDR2 LQKENI. Trimming stripped 1 base from V and 0 bases from J, with 10 bases between. The CDR3 runs 17 residues. The data belong to a study of blood T cell repertoires in COVID-19. The TCR sequence derives from a human donor in a cohort sampled during active COVID-19. J is TRBJ2-6 and V is TRBV18; D is possibly TRBD2 (5 bases). Sequenced sample: peripheral blood. This CDR3 is CASSPLTGGSGANVLTF. The CDR3 DNA reads as TGTGCCAGCTCACCACTTACCGGAGGCTCTGGGGCCAACGTCCTGACTTTC.